The present TCR beta chain was sequenced within a study of cytomegalovirus exposure and HLA in healthy donors. The PCR ran on 60 Vbeta and 13 Jbeta primers. Only in-frame clones appear in the TCRdb table, and some are missing; sequencing was by immunoSEQ multiplex PCR. The sample has under 250,000 clones, around 80% seen once. This clone was seen a few times. From germline, CDR1 is LNHDA and CDR2 SQIVND (reference sequence). V was cut by 0 bases and J by 9 bases, with 11 bases left in between. The CDR3 spans 13 residues. This clonotype originated in a man aged 40-50 years in good health and CMV-seropositive. Material: PBMCs. This chain links TRBV19 with TRBJ1-1; no clear D gene. The CDR3 DNA sequence: TGTGCCAGTAGTATAGATGAGGTAGCTAAAGCTTTCTTT. It is translated as CASSIDEVAKAFF.